What follows are 5 T cell receptor beta chains derived from one specimen sequenced in a study of blood T cell repertoires in COVID-19. This table comes from immunoSEQ multiplex PCR, and its TCRdb copy is limited to in-frame clones, with some not included. The sample records around 300,000 clones, about 85% being singletons. Specimen: PBMCs or T cells enriched from blood (not recorded which). These receptors were obtained from a woman aged 45-65 years who had recovered from COVID-19.

The gene calls are TRBV15 and TRBJ2-1, with 7 bases identical to TRBD2. V lost 3 bases to trimming and J lost 5 bases; unmatched junction nucleotides: 10. Per germline, CDR1 LNHNV and CDR2 YYDKDF (reference sequence). CDR3 length: 16 residues. The CDR3 coding sequence is TGTGCCACCAGCAGGGATAGGGCTAGCGGAAACAATGAGCAGTTCTTC. Amino acids: CATSRDRASGNNEQFF.

The chain employs TRBV19 and TRBJ2-1, with TRBD2 matching 12 bases. With 9 bases clipped from V and 4 bases from J, the junction kept 10 bases outside the gene matches. The CDR3 contains 16 residues. CDR1 and CDR2 from the germline V gene are LNHDA and SQIVND (reference sequence). The CDR3 DNA follows: TGTGCCAGGCCCCGTAGGACTAGCGGGACTTACAATGAGCAGTTCTTC. Its translation: CARPRRTSGTYNEQFF.

V gene TRBV5-1 combines with J gene TRBJ2-1, with TRBD1 matching 8 bases. J lost 6 bases, V lost 5 bases, and 4 bases had no gene match. Germline assignment: CDR1 SGHRS and CDR2 YFSETQ. The CDR3 sequence is 13 residues long. CDR3: CASSPDRGNEQFF. For the CDR3, the DNA is TGCGCCAGCAGTCCCGACAGGGGCAATGAGCAGTTCTTC. Full variable domain (outside the CDR3, taken from reference TRBV5-1 and TRBJ2-1): KAGVTQTPRYLIKTRGQQVTLSCSPISGHRSVSWYQQTPGQGLQFLFEYFSETQRNKGNFPGRFSGRQFSNSRSEMNVSTLELGDSALYLCASSPDRGNEQFFGPGTRLTVL.

The chain combines TRBV7-8 with TRBJ2-7; 9 nucleotides agree with TRBD1. Unmatched junction bases numbered 11, after V lost 5 bases and J lost 6 bases. Germline V gene sequence: CDR1 SGHVS, CDR2 FQNEAQ. This CDR3 is built from 15 residues. In DNA form, the CDR3 reads TGTGCCAGCAGCGCCAGTGGGACAGGGTTTCGCGAGCAGTACTTC. Its translation: CASSASGTGFREQYF. Using reference TRBV7-8 and TRBJ2-7 for the parts outside the CDR3, the full variable domain is GAGVSQSPRYKVAKRGQDVALRCDPISGHVSLFWYQQALGQGPEFLTYFQNEAQLDKSGLPSDRFFAERPEGSVSTLKIQRTQQEDSAVYLCASSASGTGFREQYFGPGTRLTVT.

The genes are TRBV5-1 and TRBJ1-1; no clear D gene. Germline values: CDR1 SGHRS, CDR2 YFSETQ. V was clipped by 3 bases and J by 0 bases, with 9 bases between them. This CDR3 spans 14 amino acids. CDR3 nucleotides: TGCGCCAGCAGCTCTCAGGTATTGAACACTGAAGCTTTCTTT. Protein sequence: CASSSQVLNTEAFF.